These 27 T cell receptor beta chains were all obtained from the same sample, sequenced in a study of beta chain features in type 1 diabetes. Expressed TCRB transcripts were sequenced after all isolated RNA was converted to cDNA. The assay was immunoSEQ multiplex PCR, and TCRdb's table has in-frame clones only and misses some. The sample has just over 450,000 clones, about 30% seen once. Sequenced sample: naive CD4+ T cells from blood. These receptors were collected from a man aged 18 to 35 in good health.

This clone was seen more than once but under ten times. This chain joins TRBV7-2 and TRBJ2-1, with TRBD1 identical over 9 bases. The CDR3 consists of 13 residues. Germline V gene data show CDR1 as SGHTA and CDR2 as FQGNSA. Unmatched junction bases numbered 3, after V lost 4 bases and J lost 8 bases. CDR3 sequence (DNA): TGTGCCAGCAGCTGGGACAGGGAAGATGAGCAGTTCTTC. It codes for CASSWDREDEQFF. The complete variable domain, with remaining parts taken from reference TRBV7-2 and TRBJ2-1, reads GAGVSQSPSNKVTEKGKDVELRCDPISGHTALYWYRQSLGQGLEFLIYFQGNSAPDKSGLPSDRFSAERTGGSVSTLTIQRTQQEDSAVYLCASSWDREDEQFFGPGTRLTVL.

This clone has only a few counts. Other DNA variants within this sample encode the same CDR3. The chain employs TRBV30 and TRBJ2-7; D possibly corresponds to TRBD2 (5 bases). V gave up 0 bases and J gave up 3 bases, with 6 bases separating them. Germline values: CDR1 GTSNPN, CDR2 SVGIG (reference sequence). The length of the CDR3 is 12 residues. CDR3 in amino acids: CAWSVLGYEQYF. The DNA for the CDR3 is TGTGCCTGGAGTGTACTAGGCTACGAGCAGTACTTC.

The chain recombines TRBV30 with TRBJ2-4; 9 nucleotides agree with TRBD2. The germline CDR1 and CDR2 sequences are GTSNPN and SVGIG (reference sequence). V trimming: 0 bases; J trimming: 13 bases; junction bases outside the gene matches: 10. The CDR3 totals 14 residues. The CDR3 region is CAWSVVGSGSRQYF. Written as DNA, the CDR3 is TGTGCCTGGAGTGTAGTCGGTAGCGGGAGTCGACAGTACTTC.

This clone has a handful of counts. The chain has TRBV10-3 and TRBJ2-5; perhaps TRBD2 as D (5 bases). The CDR3 length is 13 residues. Per germline, CDR1 ENHRY and CDR2 SYGVKD. Trimming cost V 4 bases and J 2 bases, with 8 bases left between them. The CDR3 spells CAISVGGQETQYF. CDR3 bases: TGTGCCATCAGTGTTGGAGGACAAGAGACCCAGTACTTC.

The V gene is TRBV6-5, the J gene TRBJ2-5; 8 nucleotides match TRBD1. Germline trimming cut 2 bases from V and 3 bases from J; bases unmatched to any gene: 8. Germline values: CDR1 MNHEY, CDR2 SVGAGI. The CDR3 loop spans 16 amino acids. DNA for the CDR3: TGTGCCAGCAGTTACCTTCGGACAGGGCGAAAAGAGACCCAGTACTTC. Translated, it gives CASSYLRTGRKETQYF.

This clone was detected a few times. This sequence joins TRBV5-4 and TRBJ2-1; 10 bases match TRBD1. V dropped 6 bases and J dropped 3; count of bases not matched to a gene: 3. This CDR3 spans 14 amino acids. The germline V gene has CDR1 SGHNT and CDR2 YYREEE (reference sequence). CDR3 sequence: CASTWDRGYNEQFF. The CDR3 DNA sequence: TGTGCCAGCACCTGGGACAGGGGCTACAATGAGCAGTTCTTC. Using reference TRBV5-4 and TRBJ2-1 for the parts outside the CDR3, the full variable domain is ETGVTQSPTHLIKTRGQQVTLRCSSQSGHNTVSWYQQALGQGPQFIFQYYREEENGRGNFPPRFSGLQFPNYSSELNVNALELDDSALYLCASTWDRGYNEQFFGPGTRLTVL.

The sample holds a few counts of this clone. The chain links TRBV29-1 to TRBJ1-1; D is unresolved. From germline, CDR1 is SQVTM and CDR2 ANQGSEA. V dropped 3 bases and J dropped 5 bases, with 19 bases sitting between them. The CDR3 loop spans 15 amino acids. In DNA, the CDR3 is TGCAGCGTTGACGGCGTGGAGGTAAAGTGGACTGAAGCTTTCTTT. This gives the protein CSVDGVEVKWTEAFF.

This clone was counted between two and nine times. The junction departs from germline at one end; a sequencing error may be responsible. Other DNA sequences within the sample encode an identical CDR3. V gene TRBV7-9 combines with J gene TRBJ2-1; 10 positions agree with TRBD2. The CDR3 loop spans 15 amino acids. CDR1 and CDR2 (germline): SEHNR, FQNEAQ (reference sequence). The CDR3, as DNA: TGTGCCAGCAGTTTAGCGGGAGGCCCCTACAATGAGCAGTTCTTC. Protein product: CASSLAGGPYNEQFF.

Only a few counts were recorded for this clone. The chain has TRBV19 and TRBJ2-1; D is tentatively TRBD1 or TRBD2 (5 bases each). Per the germline V gene, CDR1 is LNHDA and CDR2 is SQIVND (reference sequence). Trimming shortened V by 7 bases and J by 8 bases, and 12 bases separated the two germline ends. This CDR3 spans 12 amino acids. The CDR3 DNA follows: TGTGCCAGTAATAGGGGACGGGATGAGCAGTTCTTC. It codes for CASNRGRDEQFF. Drawing the rest from reference TRBV19 and TRBJ2-1, the complete variable domain is DGGITQSPKYLFRKEGQNVTLSCEQNLNHDAMYWYRQDPGQGLRLIYYSQIVNDFQKGDIAEGYSVSREKKESFPLTVTSAQKNPTAFYLCASNRGRDEQFFGPGTRLTVL.

V gene TRBV6-5 combines with J gene TRBJ2-5; the D gene is possibly TRBD2 (5 bases). The CDR3 has 14 amino acids. Germline CDR1 is MNHEY and CDR2 is SVGAGI. The V and J ends lost 8 bases and 5 bases respectively, with 18 bases between them. CDR3 nucleotides: TGTGCCAGCGCCTTAAAGGGCCCGGGGGAGACCCAGTACTTC. Encoded protein: CASALKGPGETQYF.

This clone was counted only a few times. The V gene is TRBV7-9, the J gene TRBJ1-5, with D unresolved. Germline assignment: CDR1 SEHNR and CDR2 FQNEAQ (reference sequence). This CDR3 is 16 amino acids long. Trimming removed 4 bases from V and 0 bases from J, with 13 bases in between. The CDR3 DNA reads TGTGCCAGCAGCTCCGGCTACCCGGATAGCAATCAGCCCCAGCATTTT. Translation: CASSSGYPDSNQPQHF.

This clone has more than one count but fewer than ten. This chain uses TRBV19 with TRBJ1-2; 7 bases are a match to TRBD1. The CDR3 sequence is 14 residues long. V was pared by 2 bases and J by 5 bases, with 5 bases of the junction left unmatched. Germline V gene lookup returns CDR1 LNHDA and CDR2 SQIVND (reference sequence). The CDR3 spells CASSITGQTYGYTF. The CDR3 DNA follows: TGTGCCAGTAGTATAACGGGACAGACTTATGGCTACACCTTC.

This sequence joins TRBV29-1 and TRBJ1-2; D not certain. The CDR3 length is 11 residues. Germline-derived CDR1 and CDR2 are SQVTM and ANQGSEA. V was clipped by 4 bases and J by 3 bases, with 6 bases between them. CDR3 sequence reads: CSVGRDYGYTF. CDR3 DNA: TGCAGCGTTGGACGGGACTATGGCTACACCTTC.

Turning to this clone: The same CDR3 is also encoded by other DNA sequences in this sample. V usage is TRBV14 and J usage is TRBJ2-7; D ambiguous. This CDR3 is 13 amino acids long. CDR1 SGHDN and CDR2 FVKESK come from the germline V gene. Trimming removed 0 bases at V and 6 bases at J, with 9 bases between. For the CDR3, the DNA is TGTGCCAGCAGCCAAGATTTGGCCGGCGAGCAGTACTTC. This gives the protein CASSQDLAGEQYF.

V gene TRBV9 combines with J gene TRBJ2-7; D remains ambiguous. This CDR3 region has 13 residues. The V end was cut by 4 bases, the J end by 5 bases, with 13 bases between. Germline CDR1 SGDLS, CDR2 YYNGEE. Written as DNA, the CDR3 is TGTGCCAGCAGCCAGAATTTTGGGGACGAGCAGTACTTC. Protein: CASSQNFGDEQYF.

This chain links TRBV5-1 with TRBJ2-5; D is undetermined. The ends were cut back, 1 base at V and 3 bases at J, with 13 bases in the middle. The CDR3 has 15 amino acids. Germline lookup yields CDR1 SGHRS and CDR2 YFSETQ. CDR3 nucleotides: TGCGCCAGCAGCTTGTTCTCGGCAGCTAAAGAGACCCAGTACTTC. This translates into CASSLFSAAKETQYF.

This clone was seen more than once but under ten times. The chain combines TRBV7-9 with TRBJ2-1; D possibly corresponds to TRBD2 (6 bases). From germline, CDR1 is SEHNR and CDR2 FQNEAQ (reference sequence). This CDR3 is 13 amino acids long. Trimming left V 1 base short and J 16 bases short, with 17 bases between. The chain's CDR3 is CASSLVGPGLVFF. The CDR3 DNA reads as TGTGCCAGCAGCTTAGTAGGTCCGGGACTCGTATTCTTC.

The chain employs TRBV30 and TRBJ2-7; D gene ambiguous. CDR3 size: 14 residues. Trimming left V 0 bases short and J 5 bases short, with 14 bases between. Germline assignment: CDR1 GTSNPN and CDR2 SVGIG (reference sequence). For the CDR3, the DNA is TGTGCCTGGAGTGTAAGGTTGCAGGAGAACGAGCAGTACTTC. Translation gives CAWSVRLQENEQYF.

The rearrangement uses TRBV30 and TRBJ2-5; D possibly corresponds to TRBD2 (6 bases). The CDR3 is 15 amino acids. With 6 bases removed from V and 7 bases from J, the gap between germline ends came to 24 bases. Per germline, CDR1 GTSNPN and CDR2 SVGIG (reference sequence). As DNA, the CDR3 is TGTGCCTGTCATGACCGGGAGATAAAGAAGGGGACCCAGTACTTC. It codes for CACHDREIKKGTQYF.

DNA for the CDR3: TGTGCCAGCAGCCTGGGACAGGGGGCCGATGAGCAGTTCTTC. It specifies CASSLGQGADEQFF. The gene calls are TRBV7-9 and TRBJ2-1, with TRBD1 matching 12 bases. Per the germline V gene, CDR1 is SEHNR and CDR2 is FQNEAQ (reference sequence). The junction had 4 bases not matched to a gene; V was cut back by 5 bases and J by 8 bases. The CDR3 is 14 amino acids.

The V and J genes are TRBV25-1 and TRBJ1-4; 8 nucleotides agree with TRBD1. The CDR3 is 16 residues long. CDR1 and CDR2 from the germline V gene are MGHDK and SYGVNS. J gave up 7 bases and V 1 base, and 8 bases lay outside the gene matches. The CDR3 coding sequence is TGTGCCAGCAGTGAATCCCGCAGGGGGCAAGTTGAAAAACTGTTTTTT. It is translated as CASSESRRGQVEKLFF.

In its sample, this clone was seen a few times. The genes are TRBV5-4 and TRBJ2-1, with TRBD2 matching 9 bases. The CDR3 contains 14 residues. The V and J ends lost 1 base and 4 bases, in that order; junction bases with no gene match: 0. Looked up from germline, CDR1 is SGHNT and CDR2 is YYREEE (reference sequence). The CDR3 DNA reads as TGTGCCAGCAGCTTGAGCGGGAGGTACAATGAGCAGTTCTTC. Translating gives CASSLSGRYNEQFF.

This clone was observed a handful of times. V gene TRBV5-1 combines with J gene TRBJ2-3; weak D call: TRBD2 (6 bases). CDR3 length: 14 residues. Trimming cost V 2 bases and J 1 base, with 8 bases left between them. The germline V gene encodes CDR1 SGHRS and CDR2 YFSETQ. The CDR3 sequence is CASSFGGGTDTQYF. DNA of the CDR3: TGCGCCAGCAGCTTCGGCGGGGGCACAGATACGCAGTATTTT.

The genes are TRBV5-4 and TRBJ2-5, with TRBD2 as a possible D gene (5 bases). V was cut by 1 base and J by 0 bases, with 13 bases left in between. CDR3 length: 16 residues. In germline, CDR1 is SGHNT, CDR2 YYREEE (reference sequence). CDR3 nucleotides: TGTGCCAGCAGCTTGTACGGGGAATCGTACCAAGAGACCCAGTACTTC. This gives the protein CASSLYGESYQETQYF.

This clone was seen a handful of times. The V gene is TRBV29-1, the J gene TRBJ1-5; D call uncertain. Trimming took off 6 bases at V and 0 bases at J, with 9 bases between the two ends. This CDR3 has 13 residues. Per germline, CDR1 SQVTM and CDR2 ANQGSEA. The CDR3 protein is CSVGSYSNQPQHF. The CDR3 DNA follows: TGCAGCGTGGGGAGTTATAGCAATCAGCCCCAGCATTTT.

This rearrangement joins TRBV10-3 to TRBJ2-7; D uncertain. Germline V gives CDR1 ENHRY, CDR2 SYGVKD. The CDR3 sequence is 12 residues long. The V end was cut by 6 bases, the J end by 4 bases, with 10 bases between. CDR3 protein: CAIRGITYEQYF. The CDR3 nucleotides are TGTGCCATCAGGGGGATCACTTACGAGCAGTACTTC.

A few counts support this clone. V usage is TRBV30 and J usage is TRBJ1-5, with D uncertain. CDR3 size: 14 residues. Germline assignment: CDR1 GTSNPN and CDR2 SVGIG (reference sequence). The V end was cut by 2 bases, the J end by 0 bases, with 8 bases between. The CDR3 coding sequence is TGTGCCTGGAGTACAATCTATAGCAATCAGCCCCAGCATTTT. Translating it yields CAWSTIYSNQPQHF. The full variable domain, completed using reference TRBV30 and TRBJ1-5, is SQTIHQWPATLVQPVGSPLSLECTVEGTSNPNLYWYRQAAGRGLQLLFYSVGIGQISSEVPQNLSASRPQDRQFILSSKKLLLSDSGFYLCAWSTIYSNQPQHFGDGTRLSIL.